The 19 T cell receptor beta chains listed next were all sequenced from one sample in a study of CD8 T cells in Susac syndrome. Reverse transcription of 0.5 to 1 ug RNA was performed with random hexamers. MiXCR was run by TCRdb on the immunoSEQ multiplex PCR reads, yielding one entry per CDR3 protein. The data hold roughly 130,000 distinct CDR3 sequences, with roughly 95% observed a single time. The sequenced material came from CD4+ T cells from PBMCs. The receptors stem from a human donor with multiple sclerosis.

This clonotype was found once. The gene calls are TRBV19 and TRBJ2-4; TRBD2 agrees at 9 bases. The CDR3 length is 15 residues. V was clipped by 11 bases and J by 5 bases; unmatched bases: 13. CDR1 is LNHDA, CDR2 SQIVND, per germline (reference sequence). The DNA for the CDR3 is TGTGCCTCAAGGGACGCGGGAGGGCCAGAAAACATTCAGTACTTC. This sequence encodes CASRDAGGPENIQYF.

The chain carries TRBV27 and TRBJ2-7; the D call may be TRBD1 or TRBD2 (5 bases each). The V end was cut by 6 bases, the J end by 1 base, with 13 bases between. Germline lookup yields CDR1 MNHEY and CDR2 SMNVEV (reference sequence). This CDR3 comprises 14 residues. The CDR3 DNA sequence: TGTGCCAGCAGAACTAGTCGACAGTCCTACGAGCAGTACTTC. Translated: CASRTSRQSYEQYF.

DNA for the CDR3: TGCAGCGTTGTGGCAGGCCACAACTATGGCTACACCTTC. Translating it yields CSVVAGHNYGYTF. The chain combines TRBV29-1 with TRBJ1-2; D is unresolved. This CDR3 contains 13 residues. The germline CDR1 and CDR2 sequences are SQVTM and ANQGSEA. The V end lost 4 bases, the J end lost 2 bases, and 11 bases lay between the germline ends. The variable domain in full, with the rest retrieved from reference TRBV29-1 and TRBJ1-2, is SAVISQKPSRDICQRGTSLTIQCQVDSQVTMMFWYRQQPGQSLTLIATANQGSEATYESGFVIDKFPISRPNLTFSTLTVSNMSPEDSSIYLCSVVAGHNYGYTFGSGTRLTVV.

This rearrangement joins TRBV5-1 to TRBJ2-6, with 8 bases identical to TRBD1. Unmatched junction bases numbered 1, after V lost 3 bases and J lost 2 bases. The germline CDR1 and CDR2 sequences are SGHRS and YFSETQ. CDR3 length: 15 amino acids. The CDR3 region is CASSSGGAGANVLTF. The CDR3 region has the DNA TGCGCCAGCAGCTCAGGGGGCGCTGGGGCCAACGTCCTGACTTTC.

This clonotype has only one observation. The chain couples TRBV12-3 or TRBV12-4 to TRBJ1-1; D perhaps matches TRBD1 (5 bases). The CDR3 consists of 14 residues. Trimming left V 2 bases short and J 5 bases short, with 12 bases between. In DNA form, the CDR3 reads TGTGCCAGCAGTTTATCCTGGGGGGGAACTGAAGCTTTCTTT. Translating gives CASSLSWGGTEAFF.

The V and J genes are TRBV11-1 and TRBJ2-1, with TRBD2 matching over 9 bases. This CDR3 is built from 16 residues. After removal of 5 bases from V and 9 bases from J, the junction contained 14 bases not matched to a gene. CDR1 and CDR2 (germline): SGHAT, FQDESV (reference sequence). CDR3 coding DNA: TGTGCCAGCAGCGAAAAGGGACTAGCCCTGATCCGTGAGCAGTTCTTC. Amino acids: CASSEKGLALIREQFF.

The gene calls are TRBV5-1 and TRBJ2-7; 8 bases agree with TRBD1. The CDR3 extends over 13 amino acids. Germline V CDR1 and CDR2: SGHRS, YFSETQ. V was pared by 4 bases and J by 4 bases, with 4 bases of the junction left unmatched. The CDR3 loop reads CASSAGQDYEQYF. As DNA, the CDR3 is TGCGCCAGCAGCGCGGGACAGGATTACGAGCAGTACTTC.

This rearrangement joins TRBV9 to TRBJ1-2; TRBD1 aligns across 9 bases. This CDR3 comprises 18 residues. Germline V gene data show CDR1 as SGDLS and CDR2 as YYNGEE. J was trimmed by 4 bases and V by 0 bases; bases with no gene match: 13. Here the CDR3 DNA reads TGTGCCAGCAGCGTAGACCCCCGGACAGGGGTATTTTCCTATGGCTACACCTTC. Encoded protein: CASSVDPRTGVFSYGYTF.

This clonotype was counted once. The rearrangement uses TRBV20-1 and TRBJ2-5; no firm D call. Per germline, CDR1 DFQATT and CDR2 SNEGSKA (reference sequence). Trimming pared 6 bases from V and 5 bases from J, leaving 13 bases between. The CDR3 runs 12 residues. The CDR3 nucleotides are TGCAGTGCCCCTGGGAACTATGAGACCCAGTACTTC. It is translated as CSAPGNYETQYF.

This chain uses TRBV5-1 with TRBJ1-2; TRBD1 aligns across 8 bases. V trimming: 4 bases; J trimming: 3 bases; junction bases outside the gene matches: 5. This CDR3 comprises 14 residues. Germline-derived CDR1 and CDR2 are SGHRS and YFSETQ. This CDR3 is CASSPQGADYGYTF. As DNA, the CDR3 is TGCGCCAGCAGCCCTCAGGGGGCGGACTATGGCTACACCTTC.

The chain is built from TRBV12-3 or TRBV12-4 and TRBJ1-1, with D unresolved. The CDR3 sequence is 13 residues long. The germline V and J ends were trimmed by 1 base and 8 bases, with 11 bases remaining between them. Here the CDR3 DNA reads TGTGCCAGCAGTTTAGGTGCGGGAATGGAAGCTTTCTTT. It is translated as CASSLGAGMEAFF.

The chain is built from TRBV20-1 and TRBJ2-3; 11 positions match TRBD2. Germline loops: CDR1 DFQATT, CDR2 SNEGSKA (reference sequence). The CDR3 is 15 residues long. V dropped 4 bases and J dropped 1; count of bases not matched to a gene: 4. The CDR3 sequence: CSANRLAGRTDTQYF. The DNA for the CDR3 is TGCAGTGCTAACCGACTAGCGGGGCGCACAGATACGCAGTATTTT.

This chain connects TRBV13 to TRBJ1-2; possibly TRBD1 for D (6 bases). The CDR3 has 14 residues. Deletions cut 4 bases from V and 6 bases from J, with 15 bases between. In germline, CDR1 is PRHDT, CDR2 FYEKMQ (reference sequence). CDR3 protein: CASSSRWGGHGYTF. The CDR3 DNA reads TGTGCCAGCAGCTCACGTTGGGGGGGGCATGGCTACACCTTC.

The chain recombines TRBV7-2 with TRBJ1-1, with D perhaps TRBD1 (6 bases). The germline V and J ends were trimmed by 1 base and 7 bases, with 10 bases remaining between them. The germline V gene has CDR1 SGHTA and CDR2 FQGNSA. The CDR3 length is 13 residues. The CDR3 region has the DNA TGTGCCAGCAGCTTAGTGACAGGACGTGAAGCTTTCTTT. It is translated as CASSLVTGREAFF. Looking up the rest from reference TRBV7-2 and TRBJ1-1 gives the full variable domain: GAGVSQSPSNKVTEKGKDVELRCDPISGHTALYWYRQSLGQGLEFLIYFQGNSAPDKSGLPSDRFSAERTGGSVSTLTIQRTQQEDSAVYLCASSLVTGREAFFGQGTRLTVV.

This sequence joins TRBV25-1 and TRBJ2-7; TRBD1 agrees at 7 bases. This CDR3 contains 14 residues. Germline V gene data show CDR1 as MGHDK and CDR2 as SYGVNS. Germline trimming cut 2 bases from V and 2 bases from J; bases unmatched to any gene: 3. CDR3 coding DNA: TGTGCCAGCAGTGAAGACAGGGTCCCCTACGAGCAGTACTTC. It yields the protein CASSEDRVPYEQYF.

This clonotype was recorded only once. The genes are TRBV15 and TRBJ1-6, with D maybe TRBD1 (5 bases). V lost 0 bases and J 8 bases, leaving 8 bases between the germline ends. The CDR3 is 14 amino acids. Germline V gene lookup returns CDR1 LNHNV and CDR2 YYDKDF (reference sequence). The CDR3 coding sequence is TGTGCCACCAGCAGAGAAGGGGTTGATTCACCCCTCCACTTT. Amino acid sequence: CATSREGVDSPLHF.

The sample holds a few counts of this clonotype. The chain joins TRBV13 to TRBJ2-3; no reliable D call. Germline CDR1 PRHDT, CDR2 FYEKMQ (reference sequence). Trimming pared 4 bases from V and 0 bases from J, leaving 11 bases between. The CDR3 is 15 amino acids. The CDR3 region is CASSSRGPSTDTQYF. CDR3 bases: TGTGCCAGCAGCTCCCGAGGCCCCAGCACAGATACGCAGTATTTT.

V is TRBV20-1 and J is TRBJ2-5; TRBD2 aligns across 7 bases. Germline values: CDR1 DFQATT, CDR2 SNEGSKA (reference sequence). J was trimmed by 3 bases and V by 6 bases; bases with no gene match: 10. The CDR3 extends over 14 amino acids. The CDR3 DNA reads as TGCAGTGCGGAAGCCGGGACTACAAAAGAGACCCAGTACTTC. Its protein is CSAEAGTTKETQYF.

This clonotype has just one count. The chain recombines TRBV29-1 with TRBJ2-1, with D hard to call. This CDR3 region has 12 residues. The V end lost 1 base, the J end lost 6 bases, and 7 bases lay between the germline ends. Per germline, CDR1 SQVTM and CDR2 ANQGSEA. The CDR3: CSVEVGRNEQFF. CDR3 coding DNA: TGCAGCGTTGAAGTAGGGCGCAATGAGCAGTTCTTC.